The clone carrying this T cell receptor (beta chain) showed up just a few times. Its antigen is not known. These data originate in a study of identifying expanded T cells in peripheral blood. During the collection period, no donor immune events like infections were recorded. Findings and limits, study-wide: Differentially abundant clones: about 1.1 between replicates, 16.4 at approximately 13 days, roughly 18 at four. Approximately 2-week clone count variance significantly increased as total template count grew.

Here immunoSEQ multiplex PCR was the method, and the copy in TCRdb shows in-frame clones only, minus some. The table lists 100,000 or so clones, around 89% of them singletons. This CDR3 region has 18 residues. The V end lost 6 bases, the J end lost 8 bases, and 29 bases lay between the germline ends. This chain joins TRBV23-1 and TRBJ2-1; tentatively, D is TRBD1 or TRBD2 (5 bases each). TRBV23-1 is identified as an open reading frame with a role that is uncertain. The sample taken for sequencing was blood. The receptor comes from a person aged 18 to 70 in good health. The CDR3 protein is CASRTNFETGTERDEQFF. CDR3 in DNA: TGCGCCAGCAGAACAAATTTTGAAACCGGGACCGAACGGGATGAGCAGTTCTTC.